A single sample is the source of the 6 T cell receptor beta chains below, sequenced in a study of CD8 T cells in ankylosing spondylitis. Findings and limits, study-wide: In ankylosing spondylitis blood, a motif of about eight highly homologous TCR beta variants appeared characteristic.

TCRdb itself ran the 5' RACE reads through MiXCR, one entry per CDR3 protein. This sample has a few hundred thousand distinct CDR3 sequences, with 17% found just once. These TCRs are of unknown antigen specificity. Specimen: blood, either unsorted or a sorted T cell fraction (not recorded which). The receptors stem from a male donor with ankylosing spondylitis.

The genes are TRBV25-1 and TRBJ1-6; D is unclear. CDR3 length equals 14 residues. Trimming removed 4 bases from V and 1 base from J, with 5 bases in between. Per the germline V gene, CDR1 is MGHDK and CDR2 is SYGVNS. The CDR3 coding sequence is TGTGCCAGCAGTGGAAGTTCCTATAATTCACCCCTCCACTTT. This gives the protein CASSGSSYNSPLHF.

This clonotype was observed a few times. The chain carries TRBV5-1 and TRBJ2-2, with 9 bases lining up with TRBD1. V lost 4 bases and J lost 5; bases outside the gene matches: 9. The CDR3 loop spans 16 amino acids. Germline V gene lookup returns CDR1 SGHRS and CDR2 YFSETQ. CDR3 DNA sequence: TGCGCCAGCAGCCCGACAGGGGGAGCTAGTACCGGGGAGCTGTTTTTT. Encoded protein: CASSPTGGASTGELFF.

The genes are TRBV6-1 and TRBJ2-7; D is undetermined. The germline V and J ends were trimmed by 5 bases and 5 bases, with 13 bases remaining between them. The CDR3 sequence is 13 residues long. Germline values: CDR1 MNHNS, CDR2 SASEGT. The CDR3 region has the DNA TGTGCCAGCAGTCCATACGGACCGAACGAGCAGTACTTC. It encodes CASSPYGPNEQYF.

The gene calls are TRBV4-1 and TRBJ1-1, with D tentatively TRBD1 (5 bases). V dropped 9 bases and J dropped 4 bases, with 15 bases sitting between them. CDR3 length: 13 residues. Germline V gene sequence: CDR1 MGHRA, CDR2 YSYEKL. As DNA, the CDR3 is TGCGCCAGAATGGCGGGGGGGGGCACTGAAGCTTTCTTT. It is translated as CARMAGGGTEAFF.

This clonotype appeared once. The V and J genes are TRBV3-1 and TRBJ1-1; D not resolved. V was clipped by 8 bases and J by 7 bases, with 11 bases between them. The CDR3 spans 11 residues. In germline, CDR1 is LGHDT, CDR2 YNNKEL (reference sequence). CDR3 coding DNA: TGTGCCAGCGAACTTATGGGTGAAGCTTTCTTT. It is translated as CASELMGEAFF.

In regard to this clonotype: The junction shows a germline mismatch at one end, possibly a read error. V is TRBV2 and J is TRBJ2-7; 7 nucleotides align to TRBD2. This CDR3 comprises 14 residues. Germline assignment: CDR1 SNHLY and CDR2 FYNNEI. Here the CDR3 reads CASREAGYLREQYF. The CDR3 DNA is TGTGCCAGCAGGGAAGCGGGATACCTGCGAGAGCAGTACTTC.